This is a list of T cell receptor beta chains from one sample in a study of long-term antiretroviral therapy in people with HIV. Measured with immunoSEQ multiplex PCR; TCRdb has only the in-frame clones, and not every one. Found here are about 22,000 clones, about nine tenths of them singletons; the top ten hold 7% to 8%. Here the sequenced sample was unsorted PBMCs, taken 1.8 years before starting antiretroviral therapy. All receptors come from a woman between 25 and 40 years old with HIV. CDR3s include the opening cysteine and the closing phenylalanine or tryptophan. The D gene is left open where the match is weak. Clone sizes are given selectively: once, few, many, or a class where the clone is expanded.

>-|TRBJ1-1|TRBV5-4|-
TGTGCCAGCAGCTTGGGGACTAACACTGAAGCTTTCTTT
CASSLGTNTEAFF
>-|TRBJ2-5|TRBV2|-
TGTGCCAGCAGTGAACTAAAAGACAGTCAGCGGCAAGAGACCCAGTACTTC
CASSELKDSQRQETQYF
>-|TRBJ1-5|TRBV19|-
TGTGCCAGTAGTATAGAAGAGGGGTTCCATCAGCCCCAGCATTTT
CASSIEEGFHQPQHF
>-|TRBJ1-2|TRBV11-2|TRBD1
TGTGCCAGCAGCGGACGGACAGGGTTTTCGGGTGATGGCTACACCTTC
CASSGRTGFSGDGYTF
>-|TRBJ1-1|TRBV10-3|-
TGTGCCATCAGGTCCGGGACCCAGAGCACTGAAGCTTTCTTT
CAIRSGTQSTEAFF
>-|TRBJ1-6|TRBV15|-
TGTGCCGCCCTTACCCCGGGGAGTTCACCCCTCCACTTT
CAALTPGSSPLHF
>few|TRBJ1-1|TRBV19|-
TGTGCCAGTAGTATGGACAGACGCTACACTGAAGCTTTCTTT
CASSMDRRYTEAFF
>-|TRBJ2-5|TRBV18|TRBD1
TGTGCCAGCTCACCCTCGACAGGGTCGGAGACCCAGTACTTC
CASSPSTGSETQYF
>few|TRBJ1-2|TRBV2|-
TGTGCCAGCAGTGAGAATAACTATGGCTACACCTTC
CASSENNYGYTF
>-|TRBJ1-1|TRBV29-1|-
TGCAGCGTCGCGACTGAGGGCACTGAAGCTTTCTTT
CSVATEGTEAFF
>-|TRBJ2-2|TRBV30|-
TGTGCCTGGAGTAGCAGCACGAACACCGGGGAGCTGTTTTTT
CAWSSSTNTGELFF
>-|TRBJ2-5|TRBV10-3|TRBD1
TGTGCCATCACTGAGGGACAGGGATCGGGAGAGACCCAGTACTTC
CAITEGQGSGETQYF
>-|TRBJ2-2|TRBV19|-
TGTGCCAGTAGTTTCTTAGGGGGGACCGGGGAGCTGTTTTTT
CASSFLGGTGELFF
>few|TRBJ2-7|TRBV2|TRBD1
TGTGCCAGCAGGCGGACAGGTTACGAGCAGTACTTC
CASRRTGYEQYF
>-|TRBJ1-1|TRBV30|-
TGTGCCTGGAGTGTACTGGCTGAAGCTTTCTTT
CAWSVLAEAFF
>-|TRBJ2-3|TRBV11-3|-
TGTGCCAGCAGCTTAGGATCATCCACAGATACGCAGTATTTT
CASSLGSSTDTQYF
>-|TRBJ2-3|TRBV5-6|TRBD2
TGTGCCAGCAGCTTGGCACTAGCGGGGGGCCCCACTTCGGCAGATACGCAGTATTTT
CASSLALAGGPTSADTQYF
>-|TRBJ2-1|TRBV4-1|TRBD2
TGCGCCAGCAGCACGCGGGGGGCCTGGAATGAGCAGTTCTTC
CASSTRGAWNEQFF
>-|TRBJ2-3|TRBV7-6|TRBD1
TGTGCCAGCAGCTTAGACAGGGGTACAGATACGCAGTATTTT
CASSLDRGTDTQYF
>-|TRBJ2-2|TRBV5-1|-
TGCGCCAGCGGTGGAAAGGGGTTTGACACCGGGGAGCTGTTTTTT
CASGGKGFDTGELFF
>few|TRBJ1-6|TRBV5-5|-
TGTGCCAGCAGCAGGAGCTCCTATAATTCACCCCTCCACTTT
CASSRSSYNSPLHF
>-|TRBJ2-3|TRBV9|TRBD2
TGTGCCAGCAGCGTAGGGACTAGCGGGGGAATCACAGATACGCAGTATTTT
CASSVGTSGGITDTQYF
>-|TRBJ1-2|TRBV9|TRBD1
TGTGCCAGCAGCCAATCCAACCCGGGACAGGGTAACCCCTGGGGGGGCTATGGCTACACCTTC
CASSQSNPGQGNPWGGYGYTF
>-|TRBJ2-5|TRBV19|-
TGTGCCAGTAGTATCAGACAGAGAAGAGAGACCCAGTACTTC
CASSIRQRRETQYF
>-|TRBJ1-1|TRBV11-3|-
TGTGCCAGCAGCGGGGACGTGGGGAACACTGAAGCTTTCTTT
CASSGDVGNTEAFF
>few|TRBJ1-2|TRBV27|-
TGTGCCAGCAGTCCATTCCGTGAATATGGCTACACCTTC
CASSPFREYGYTF
>once|TRBJ2-3|TRBV6-5|TRBD1
TGTGCCAGCAGTTACCCAGGGACAGGGGGCACAGATACGCAGTATTTT
CASSYPGTGGTDTQYF
>-|TRBJ1-5|TRBV7-9|TRBD1
TGTGCCAGCAGCCTTATTGACAGGGAACCCGATCAGCCCCAGCATTTT
CASSLIDREPDQPQHF
>few|TRBJ1-1|TRBV2|TRBD1
TGTGCCAAAGGGACAGGGGGATTAACTGAAGCTTTCTTT
CAKGTGGLTEAFF
>-|TRBJ2-3|TRBV7-2|-
TGTGCCAGCAGCTCGGGTGAGGGGGGCTGGGCAGATACGCAGTATTTT
CASSSGEGGWADTQYF
>-|TRBJ2-5|TRBV15|TRBD1
TGTGCCACCAGCAGCCGAGGGGGCGGGGAGACCCAGTACTTC
CATSSRGGGETQYF
>-|TRBJ1-1|TRBV15|-
TGTGCCACCAGCGTCAGGGGTTTGAACACTGAAGCTTTCTTT
CATSVRGLNTEAFF
>once|TRBJ1-6|TRBV28|TRBD1
TGTGCCAGCAGTCTCCGGGACAGGTACAATTCACCCCTCCACTTT
CASSLRDRYNSPLHF
>-|TRBJ1-1|TRBV6-5|-
TGTGCCAGCAGTTACTCGTCTACCACTGAAGCTTTCTTT
CASSYSSTTEAFF
>-|TRBJ2-3|TRBV4-2|TRBD2
TGTGCCAGCAGCCAAGAATCCAGCGGGGGCCTCACAGATACGCAGTATTTT
CASSQESSGGLTDTQYF
>-|TRBJ1-4|TRBV27|-
TGTGCCAGCAGTTTTAACAGCTTTAATGAAAAACTGTTTTTT
CASSFNSFNEKLFF
>-|TRBJ1-1|TRBV4-2|TRBD1
TGTGCCAGCAGCCAAGATGCCATTATTAGGGGGCCAAATGAAGCTTTCTTT
CASSQDAIIRGPNEAFF
>-|TRBJ2-2|TRBV6-1|-
TGTGCCAGCAGTTCCCTGGACCTGGGCACCGGGGAGCTGTTTTTT
CASSSLDLGTGELFF
>-|TRBJ2-5|TRBV18|TRBD2
TGTGCCAGCTCACTCAGACTAGCGGGGGATACTCAAGAGACCCAGTACTTC
CASSLRLAGDTQETQYF
>-|TRBJ1-2|TRBV6-5|-
TGTGCCAGCAGTGAGGTCCCTAACTATGGCTACACCTTC
CASSEVPNYGYTF
>-|TRBJ1-1|TRBV21-1|-
TGTGCCAGCAGCAAAGGTCCGACTGGGGATGGGGGGACTGAAGCTTTCTTT
CASSKGPTGDGGTEAFF
>-|TRBJ1-2|TRBV5-1|-
TGCGCCAGCAGCTTGGGACCTGAGACCTATGGCTACACCTTC
CASSLGPETYGYTF